The 32 T cell receptor beta chains below come from one sample, sequenced in a study. MiXCR was run by TCRdb on the RT-PCR reads, yielding one entry per CDR3 protein. The sample records more than 550,000 distinct CDR3 sequences, approximately 15% being singletons. Sequencing was performed on memory CD4+ T cells from blood. These receptor sequences come from a female donor in good health, serving as a healthy control.

There are a few counts of this clonotype. The rearrangement links TRBV20-1 to TRBJ2-7; 14 bases fit TRBD2. The CDR3 spans 15 residues. V lost 6 bases, J lost 0 bases, and 4 bases stayed unmatched. Germline values: CDR1 DFQATT, CDR2 SNEGSKA (reference sequence). For the CDR3, the DNA is TGCAGTGCCGGGACTAGCGGGAGCAACTCCTACGAGCAGTACTTC. Translating gives CSAGTSGSNSYEQYF.

This clonotype has a handful of counts. The V and J genes are TRBV6-2 or TRBV6-3 and TRBJ1-1; D not certain. The CDR3 runs to 12 residues. The V and J ends lost 8 bases and 3 bases respectively, with 10 bases between them. CDR1 is MNHEY, CDR2 SVGEGT, per germline. The CDR3 nucleotides read TGTGCCAGCCAATTGGCGGACACTGAAGCTTTCTTT. Amino acid sequence: CASQLADTEAFF.

Comment on this clonotype: A much larger clone differs from this one at a single base, so this may be a read error. The rearrangement uses TRBV20-1 and TRBJ2-7, with D uncertain. CDR1 and CDR2 from the germline V gene are DFQATT and SNEGSKA (reference sequence). This CDR3 has 14 residues. CDR3 region: CSTPSGVSDYEQYF. The CDR3 DNA reads TGCAGCACACCGTCAGGCGTTTCTGACTACGAGCAGTACTTC.

This clonotype was counted a few times. This chain links TRBV7-6 with TRBJ2-1, with D unclear. CDR1 and CDR2 (germline): SGHVS, FNYEAQ. The CDR3 is 16 amino acids. Deletions cut 1 base from V and 0 bases from J, with 10 bases between. CDR3 nucleotide sequence: TGTGCCAGCAGCTTAGATACGGAGATCTCCTACAATGAGCAGTTCTTC. It yields the protein CASSLDTEISYNEQFF.

This clonotype was detected only a few times. This sequence joins TRBV20-1 and TRBJ1-2; 8 bases line up with TRBD1. The CDR3 contains 11 residues. Germline assignment: CDR1 DFQATT and CDR2 SNEGSKA (reference sequence). J lost 8 bases, V lost 6 bases, and 5 bases had no gene match. CDR3 loop: CSAGQGHGYTF. For the CDR3, the DNA is TGCAGTGCCGGACAGGGCCACGGCTACACCTTC.

The table lists this clonotype with a few counts. The chain uses TRBV4-1 and TRBJ2-1; the D gene is possibly TRBD1 (5 bases). The germline V and J ends were trimmed by 0 bases and 1 base, with 7 bases remaining between them. The CDR3 is 15 residues long. Germline loops: CDR1 MGHRA, CDR2 YSYEKL. CDR3 sequence (DNA): TGCGCCAGCAGCCAAGATCAGGGTTCCTACAATGAGCAGTTCTTC. It is translated as CASSQDQGSYNEQFF.

This clonotype has just a few counts. V gene TRBV24-1 combines with J gene TRBJ2-7; TRBD1 matches at 9 bases. Germline V gene lookup returns CDR1 KGHDR and CDR2 SFDVKD. This CDR3 is 14 amino acids long. Unmatched junction bases numbered 2, after V lost 3 bases and J lost 3 bases. The CDR3 region has the DNA TGTGCCACCAGTGATACAGGGGGCGGCTACGAGCAGTACTTC. It encodes CATSDTGGGYEQYF.

The J gene is TRBJ1-2, the V gene TRBV20-1, with no clear D. CDR1 and CDR2 from the germline V gene are DFQATT and SNEGSKA (reference sequence). The CDR3 length is 12 residues. V was cut by 6 bases and J by 13 bases, with 21 bases left in between. The DNA of the CDR3 is TGCAGTGCCCTCGGGGAATTAACTATAGCCACCTTC. It translates to CSALGELTIATF.

This clonotype was detected many times. The rearrangement links TRBV27 to TRBJ2-7; 7 bases are shared with TRBD1. The CDR3 has 16 amino acids. Germline CDR1 reads MNHEY; CDR2 reads SMNVEV (reference sequence). Losses at the gene ends were 4 bases for V and 2 bases for J; bases not matched to a gene: 11. The CDR3 loop reads CASSSELRGPPYEQYF. The CDR3 bases are TGTGCCAGCAGTTCGGAATTGAGGGGGCCACCCTACGAGCAGTACTTC.

The chain recombines TRBV24-1 with TRBJ2-5, with D maybe TRBD1 (6 bases). The CDR3 sequence is 14 residues long. CDR1 and CDR2 from the germline V gene are KGHDR and SFDVKD. Trimming shortened V by 4 bases and J by 1 base, and 9 bases separated the two germline ends. CDR3 sequence (DNA): TGTGCCACCAGTGACCCGGACAGCCAAGAGACCCAGTACTTC. This encodes CATSDPDSQETQYF.

The chain uses TRBV15 and TRBJ2-7, with 8 bases identical to TRBD1. The junction had 7 bases not matched to a gene; V was cut back by 1 base and J by 5 bases. Germline V gene data show CDR1 as LNHNV and CDR2 as YYDKDF (reference sequence). This CDR3 comprises 15 residues. The CDR3, as DNA: TGTGCCACCAGCAGAGGGCAGGGGGCTATGAACGAGCAGTACTTC. Translation gives CATSRGQGAMNEQYF.

V is TRBV10-3 and J is TRBJ2-1, with 10 bases identical to TRBD2. Losses at the gene ends were 4 bases for V and 4 bases for J; bases not matched to a gene: 19. The CDR3 is 20 residues long. In germline, CDR1 is ENHRY, CDR2 SYGVKD. CDR3 protein: CAISGDPGLAPRGGYNEQFF. The CDR3 nucleotides read TGTGCCATCAGTGGAGACCCGGGACTAGCGCCCAGGGGGGGGTACAATGAGCAGTTCTTC.

Note on this clonotype: At one end the junction does not follow the germline gene, possibly because of a read error. V is TRBV6-2 or TRBV6-3 and J is TRBJ2-2, with TRBD2 identical over 7 bases. The germline CDR1 and CDR2 sequences are MNHEY and SVGEGT. This CDR3 contains 16 residues. CDR3 coding DNA: TGTGCCAGCAGTCACTCGGGAATAGCGGGCACCGGGGAGCTGTTTTTT. It encodes CASSHSGIAGTGELFF.

In its sample, this clonotype was seen a few times. V and J are TRBV20-1 and TRBJ1-6; D ambiguous. The V end lost 3 bases, the J end lost 14 bases, and 11 bases lay between the germline ends. The CDR3 totals 11 residues. CDR1 DFQATT and CDR2 SNEGSKA come from the germline V gene (reference sequence). CDR3 nucleotides: TGCAGTGCTAGTAACTCAATCACCCTCCACTTT. Translated: CSASNSITLHF.

This chain uses TRBV7-9 with TRBJ1-3; no definite D call. V lost 5 bases and J lost 0, with 11 bases in between. This CDR3 is 15 amino acids long. The germline gives CDR1 SEHNR, CDR2 FQNEAQ (reference sequence). CDR3 loop: CASSPGPSSGNTIYF. As DNA, the CDR3 is TGTGCCAGCAGCCCTGGGCCTAGCTCTGGAAACACCATATATTTT.

The sample holds many counts of this clonotype. V and J are TRBV5-1 and TRBJ1-1; tentatively, D is TRBD1 (6 bases). The CDR3 loop spans 13 amino acids. With 0 bases removed from V and 10 bases from J, the gap between germline ends came to 13 bases. CDR1 is SGHRS and CDR2 is YFSETQ in the germline V gene. The CDR3 sequence: CASSLEIQGGAFF. CDR3 bases: TGCGCCAGCAGCTTGGAGATACAGGGTGGAGCTTTCTTT.

This clonotype appeared a few times. The chain recombines TRBV20-1 with TRBJ1-6; unclear D gene. The V end was cut by 0 bases, the J end by 9 bases, with 12 bases between. The CDR3 runs to 14 residues. Germline V lookup: CDR1 DFQATT, CDR2 SNEGSKA (reference sequence). CDR3 protein: CSAREAFLSSPLHF. In DNA form, the CDR3 reads TGCAGTGCTAGAGAGGCATTTCTTAGTTCACCCCTCCACTTT.

This clonotype showed up many times. J is TRBJ2-6 and V is TRBV27, with a possible D match to TRBD1 (6 bases). The length of the CDR3 is 16 residues. CDR1 and CDR2 from the germline V gene are MNHEY and SMNVEV (reference sequence). V was shortened by 6 bases and J by 0 bases, with 12 bases between the two germline ends. This CDR3 reads CASSLQGPSGANVLTF. DNA for the CDR3: TGTGCCAGCAGCCTACAGGGTCCCTCTGGGGCCAACGTCCTGACTTTC. Full variable domain (rest looked up from reference TRBV27 and TRBJ2-6): EAQVTQNPRYLITVTGKKLTVTCSQNMNHEYMSWYRQDPGLGLRQIYYSMNVEVTDKGDVPEGYKVSRKEKRNFPLILESPSPNQTSLYFCASSLQGPSGANVLTFGAGSRLTVL.

With respect to this clonotype: Since a much larger clone is just one base distant, this may be a read error. This chain connects TRBV6-5 to TRBJ2-3; the match to TRBD2 covers 7 bases. This CDR3 is built from 14 residues. CDR1 and CDR2 (germline): MNHEY, SVGAGI. CDR3 sequence: CASSSGLHTDTKYF. The CDR3 DNA reads TGTGCCAGCAGTTCGGGACTACACACAGATACGAAGTATTTT.

The chain carries TRBV18 and TRBJ2-7, with D perhaps matching TRBD1 (6 bases). The closer fit of TRBJ2-1 to the DNA end suggests the J call may be wrong. The CDR3 has 17 amino acids. Germline CDR1 is KGHSH and CDR2 is LQKENI. The CDR3 loop reads CASSNPGDMTSDNEQFF. CDR3 nucleotides: TGTGCCAGCTCAAACCCCGGGGACATGACCTCAGACAATGAGCAGTTCTTC.

This clonotype was observed at least ten times. V usage is TRBV5-1 and J usage is TRBJ1-1; 8 bases match TRBD1. The CDR3 has 16 residues. Looked up from germline, CDR1 is SGHRS and CDR2 is YFSETQ. J was trimmed by 6 bases and V by 3 bases; bases with no gene match: 13. DNA of the CDR3: TGCGCCAGCAGCTCAAACTCAGGGGGCCCTTTCGCTGAAGCTTTCTTT. Residues: CASSSNSGGPFAEAFF.

This clonotype was seen a handful of times. The chain links TRBV7-3 to TRBJ1-5; 8 nucleotides line up with TRBD1. V lost 5 bases to trimming and J lost 2 bases; unmatched junction nucleotides: 5. CDR1 is SGHTA and CDR2 is FQGTGA in the germline V gene. The CDR3 sequence is 15 residues long. The chain's CDR3 is CASSATGAGNQPQHF. DNA for the CDR3: TGTGCCAGCAGCGCGACAGGGGCCGGCAATCAGCCCCAGCATTTT.

The CDR3 nucleotides read TGTGCCAGCAGCTCTCCGGCACTAGCGGGAGGGCAGGGCCAATATGAGCAGTTCTTC. This translates into CASSSPALAGGQGQYEQFF. The V and J genes are TRBV28 and TRBJ2-1; 13 nucleotides match TRBD2. Unmatched junction bases numbered 19, after V lost 6 bases and J lost 8 bases. Germline values: CDR1 MDHEN, CDR2 SYDVKM. This CDR3 contains 19 residues.

This clonotype has a handful of counts. The CDR3 DNA reads TGTGCCAGCAGCTTTCGAAATGAGCAGTTCTTC. It yields the protein CASSFRNEQFF. The J gene is TRBJ2-1, the V gene TRBV7-2; D remains unclear. Trimming left V 3 bases short and J 7 bases short, with 4 bases between. The germline V gene has CDR1 SGHTA and CDR2 FQGNSA. This CDR3 is 11 amino acids long.

This clonotype was observed a few times. The chain has TRBV27 and TRBJ2-7, with 9 bases identical to TRBD1. The V segment lost 6 bases and the J segment 2 bases; nucleotides outside the gene matches: 8. CDR3 length: 15 residues. Germline CDR1 MNHEY, CDR2 SMNVEV (reference sequence). The CDR3 region is CASRGPGQGTYEQYF. CDR3 DNA sequence: TGTGCCAGCAGGGGACCCGGACAGGGGACCTACGAGCAGTACTTC.

The chain is built from TRBV20-1 and TRBJ2-5; 10 bases line up with TRBD1. The V segment lost 3 bases and the J segment 5 bases; nucleotides outside the gene matches: 18. CDR3 size: 18 residues. Germline V gene data show CDR1 as DFQATT and CDR2 as SNEGSKA (reference sequence). CDR3 DNA sequence: TGCAGTGCTAGGGGTGATGGTGGGACAGGGGAAATCGCGGAGACCCAGTACTTC. It translates to CSARGDGGTGEIAETQYF.

The V call is TRBV20-1, the J call TRBJ1-6, with a weak D call TRBD1 (5 bases). The germline V gene encodes CDR1 DFQATT and CDR2 SNEGSKA (reference sequence). V lost 6 bases to trimming and J lost 7 bases, with 16 bases between them. The CDR3 consists of 14 residues. In DNA, the CDR3 is TGCAGTGCCCGGATGGAGGGACCCAATTCACCCCTCCACTTT. Translating it yields CSARMEGPNSPLHF.

This clonotype has ten or more counts. The chain employs TRBV10-3 and TRBJ2-3; D tentatively fits TRBD1 or TRBD2 (5 bases each). The CDR3 loop spans 13 amino acids. Trimming cost V 7 bases and J 4 bases, with 12 bases left between them. The germline V gene encodes CDR1 ENHRY and CDR2 SYGVKD. The CDR3 is CAITEGDPDTQYF. The CDR3 coding sequence is TGTGCCATCACCGAAGGGGACCCAGATACGCAGTATTTT.

This clonotype showed up just a few times. V gene TRBV20-1 combines with J gene TRBJ2-5; 9 bases align to TRBD2. Germline V CDR1 and CDR2: DFQATT, SNEGSKA (reference sequence). There are 16 residues in the CDR3. Unmatched junction bases numbered 8, after V lost 1 base and J lost 2 bases. The CDR3 sequence: CSARASSGGNQETQYF. CDR3 sequence (DNA): TGCAGTGCTAGAGCCTCAAGCGGGGGGAATCAAGAGACCCAGTACTTC.

The CDR3 here is CASSSRLAGGPSDTQYF. Here the CDR3 DNA reads TGTGCCAGCAGTTCCCGACTAGCGGGAGGGCCATCAGATACGCAGTATTTT. The rearrangement uses TRBV12-3 or TRBV12-4 and TRBJ2-3; TRBD2 agrees at 14 bases. The CDR3 is 17 amino acids. Trimming removed 4 bases from V and 4 bases from J; junction bases left unmatched: 7.

This clonotype occurred many times. The genes are TRBV29-1 and TRBJ1-4; tentatively, D is TRBD1 (6 bases). Trimming shortened V by 1 base and J by 6 bases, and 6 bases separated the two germline ends. There are 12 residues in the CDR3. The V gene's germline CDR1 is SQVTM and CDR2 ANQGSEA. The CDR3 bases are TGCAGCGTTGAAGGGACAGATGAAAAACTGTTTTTT. It specifies CSVEGTDEKLFF.

In its sample, this clonotype was seen many times. V usage is TRBV4-2 and J usage is TRBJ2-2, with 7 bases matching TRBD2. V was pared by 4 bases and J by 3 bases, with 8 bases of the junction left unmatched. The CDR3 totals 16 residues. Germline CDR1 reads LGHNA; CDR2 reads YNFKEQ. This chain's CDR3 is CASSPLNAGDTGELFF. The CDR3 bases are TGTGCCAGCAGCCCGCTCAACGCGGGAGACACCGGGGAGCTGTTTTTT.